The clone carrying this TCR beta chain came up a few times. Its antigen is not known. CDR3 size: 16 residues. V lost 3 bases, J lost 0 bases, and 12 bases lay in between. CDR1 is MDHEN and CDR2 is SYDVKM in the germline V gene. The data were taken from a study of identical twins. General observations from the study: In cord blood, abundant beta clonotypes had fewer insertions; memory showed no trend.

One entry per CDR3 protein, called by TCRdb with MiXCR from the 5' RACE reads. The sample shows approximately 350,000 distinct CDR3 sequences, about 12% of them seen only once. The same data also contributed to another study, on yellow fever vaccine responses in identical twins.

The sequence came from a young woman in good health. The sequencing input was CD8+ T cells sorted from blood. The gene calls are TRBV28 and TRBJ2-1, with D unclear. CDR3 residues: CASSFERKHSYNEQFF. CDR3 nucleotide sequence: TGTGCCAGCAGTTTCGAGCGTAAGCACTCCTACAATGAGCAGTTCTTC.